Given below is one TCR beta chain in context. Its antigen is still unknown. No infections or other immune events were documented during collection. These data belong to a study of identifying expanded T cells in peripheral blood. Findings of the study overall: Variance in clone template counts between approximately two-week samples significantly increased with total template count across all healthy donors. Differentially abundant clones: around 1.2 between replicates, approximately 16 at around 14 days, approximately 18 at four.

Using immunoSEQ multiplex PCR, the repertoire was profiled, and TCRdb retains in-frame clones only, with some absent. Of around 56,000 clones in the sample, over 75% were seen once. The CDR3 length is 16 residues. The chain recombines TRBV21-1 with TRBJ2-2; TRBD1 is the table's D call and was not checked against the DNA. TRBV21-1 is annotated as a pseudogene. The source is a person aged 18 to 70 in good health. Sequenced input: blood. The CDR3 sequence is CASSPAGTVNTGELFF. The CDR3 bases are TGTGCCAGCAGCCCAGCCGGGACAGTGAACACCGGGGAGCTGTTTTTT.